One TCR beta chain is described in this entry. The antigen remains unidentified. These data belong to a study of T cell responses to AZD1222 COVID-19 vaccine. The study's findings and limits: Repertoires in all cases were sampled only once the peak T cell response had passed. There were mostly white British donors and more females than males, and clonal diversity was possibly underestimated.

The CDR3 has 12 residues. V lost 3 bases and J 0 bases, leaving 3 bases between the germline ends. The germline gives CDR1 SGHDT, CDR2 YYEEEE. Using immunoSEQ multiplex PCR, the repertoire was profiled, and TCRdb retains in-frame clones only, with some absent. The sample carries about 76,000 clones, over 60% recorded once. The receptor was isolated from an adult who received the MenACWY meningococcal vaccine as a control. The gene calls are TRBV5-6 and TRBJ1-1; D not certain. Sequencing was performed on peripheral blood, taken 28 days after the second dose of the MenACWY control vaccine. For the CDR3, the DNA is TGTGCCAGCAGCTGGATGAACACTGAAGCTTTCTTT. This encodes CASSWMNTEAFF.